This T cell receptor (beta chain) stems from a study of blood T cells in healthy people across ages. With a J-beta primer mix and a sample-barcoded 5' primer, a second PCR ran 7 to 11 cycles. TCRdb reanalysed the 5' RACE reads using MiXCR and keeps one entry per CDR3 protein. The repertoire includes 800,000 to 1,000,000 distinct CDR3 sequences, 45% to 50% of them detected once, and 13% sits in the top ten. The sample holds one count of this clonotype. One junction end disagrees with the germline gene, perhaps due to a read error. CDR1 SGHDT and CDR2 YYEEEE come from the germline V gene. CDR3 length equals 15 residues.

The TCR comes from a man aged 25-40 years in good health. Sample: blood. This chain joins TRBV5-6 and TRBJ1-1; D might be TRBD1 (5 bases). CDR3 sequence (DNA): TGTGCCAACAGCTTGGATCGGAGCCGGGGGGCTGAAGCTTTCTTT. Its translation: CANSLDRSRGAEAFF.